The 26 T cell receptor beta chains in this list originate from one sample, sequenced in a study of T cell responses to AZD1222 COVID-19 vaccine. Repertoires were generated with immunoSEQ multiplex PCR, while TCRdb's copy carries only in-frame clones and drops some. The table includes 90,000 to 120,000 clones, around nine tenths detected once. Source: peripheral blood, taken on day 0 of AZD1222 vaccination. These TCRs come from an adult in good health.

V is TRBV6-7 and J is TRBJ2-2; 7 positions agree with TRBD1. TRBV6-7 is an ORF, with its function uncertain. This CDR3 comprises 14 residues. After removal of 8 bases from V and 0 bases from J, the junction contained 3 bases not matched to a gene. DNA of the CDR3: TGTGCCAGCCATGGGACAGCGAACACCGGGGAGCTGTTTTTT. This sequence encodes CASHGTANTGELFF.

The chain carries TRBV3-1 (or the pseudogene TRBV3-2) and TRBJ2-5; 7 nucleotides align to TRBD2. Per germline, CDR1 LGHDT and CDR2 YNNKEL (reference sequence). Germline trimming cut 3 bases from V and 0 bases from J; bases unmatched to any gene: 1. CDR3 length equals 14 residues. The CDR3 protein is CASSQRGNQETQYF. The CDR3, as DNA: TGTGCCAGCAGCCAGCGGGGGAACCAAGAGACCCAGTACTTC.

This chain joins TRBV24-1 and TRBJ1-3; no definite D call. The CDR3 spans 12 residues. V lost 7 bases to trimming and J lost 3 bases, with 6 bases between them. Germline CDR1 and CDR2: KGHDR and SFDVKD. CDR3 DNA sequence: TGTGCCACCAGCCTTTATGGAAACACCATATATTTT. Its protein is CATSLYGNTIYF.

CDR3 DNA: TGTGCCAGCACCCTTACAGGGGGCAGTATCACTGAAGCTTTCTTT. It yields the protein CASTLTGGSITEAFF. J is TRBJ1-1 and V is TRBV7-2, with TRBD1 identical over 9 bases. CDR1 SGHTA and CDR2 FQGNSA come from the germline V gene. The CDR3 has 15 amino acids. J was trimmed by 4 bases and V by 7 bases; bases with no gene match: 10.

J is TRBJ2-4 and V is TRBV7-5; the table gives TRBD2 as D, unverified against the DNA. TRBV7-5 is termed a pseudogene. The CDR3 spans 19 residues. The CDR3 sequence: CAGSRGEAGGPKVLNIQYF. In nucleotides, the CDR3 is TGTGCCGGATCGCGAGGGGAAGCGGGGGGGCCGAAGGTTCTGAACATTCAGTACTTC.

The J gene is TRBJ2-5, the V gene TRBV5-6; D perhaps matches TRBD1 (6 bases). V was shortened by 5 bases and J by 1 base, with 12 bases between the two germline ends. Germline V gives CDR1 SGHDT, CDR2 YYEEEE. The CDR3 spans 14 residues. This CDR3 reads CASRKIQGQETQYF. DNA for the CDR3: TGTGCCAGCAGAAAAATACAGGGCCAAGAGACCCAGTACTTC.

This clone appeared once. The chain combines TRBV3-1 (or the pseudogene TRBV3-2) with TRBJ2-5; D is tentatively TRBD1 or TRBD2 (5 bases each). The V end lost 4 bases, the J end lost 2 bases, and 14 bases lay between the germline ends. Germline V gene sequence: CDR1 LGHDT, CDR2 YNNKEL (reference sequence). This CDR3 contains 15 residues. For the CDR3, the DNA is TGTGCCAGCAGCCTCGGGACGGAGAGACAAGAGACCCAGTACTTC. It translates to CASSLGTERQETQYF.

The rearrangement joins TRBV4-2 to TRBJ2-1; 9 positions agree with TRBD1. Germline loops: CDR1 LGHNA, CDR2 YNFKEQ. The trim removed 6 bases at V and 2 bases at J, leaving 8 bases unmatched. The CDR3 is made up of 16 amino acids. The CDR3 DNA reads as TGTGCCAGCAGATCCTCCGGGACAGGGACCTACAATGAGCAGTTCTTC. Amino acids: CASRSSGTGTYNEQFF.

Only a few counts were recorded for this clone. V usage is TRBV4-1 and J usage is TRBJ2-1; the match to TRBD2 covers 9 bases. There are 17 residues in the CDR3. Germline V CDR1 and CDR2: MGHRA, YSYEKL. V lost 0 bases and J lost 6; bases outside the gene matches: 9. The CDR3 DNA is TGCGCCAGCAGCCAAGACGTCGCGGGGGGGGCCCTCAATGAGCAGTTCTTC. Translated: CASSQDVAGGALNEQFF.

This sequence joins TRBV12-5 and TRBJ2-7; perhaps D is TRBD1 or TRBD2 (5 bases each). Germline V lookup: CDR1 LGHNT, CDR2 FRNRAP. This CDR3 comprises 14 residues. Trimming cost V 1 base and J 2 bases, with 9 bases left between them. As DNA, the CDR3 is TGTGCTAGTGGTTTGGGGGACGGTCCCTACGAGCAGTACTTC. This encodes CASGLGDGPYEQYF.

The V and J genes are TRBV12-5 and TRBJ2-1; D gene ambiguous. V was pared by 1 base and J by 3 bases, with 7 bases between. The CDR3 is 14 amino acids. CDR1 LGHNT and CDR2 FRNRAP come from the germline V gene. The CDR3, as DNA: TGTGCTAGTGGTTTGGACGGCTACTACAATGAGCAGTTCTTC. Protein sequence: CASGLDGYYNEQFF.

The chain is built from TRBV6-2 or TRBV6-3 and TRBJ1-1, with unresolved D. Germline-derived CDR1 and CDR2 are MNHEY and SVGEGT. The V gene lost 2 bases and the J gene lost 5 bases, with 6 bases spanning the gap. The CDR3 length is 12 residues. The CDR3: CASSYGGTEAFF. The CDR3 DNA sequence: TGTGCCAGCAGTTACGGTGGGACTGAAGCTTTCTTT.

The CDR3 loop is CASSPPGLGGYTF. The CDR3 DNA reads as TGTGCCAGCAGTCCTCCCGGACTAGGTGGCTACACCTTC. The V and J genes are TRBV6-6 and TRBJ1-2; no firm D call. Trimming pared 5 bases from V and 7 bases from J, leaving 14 bases between. This CDR3 region has 13 residues. Per germline, CDR1 MNHNY and CDR2 SVGAGI (reference sequence).

The genes are TRBV7-9 and TRBJ1-2; TRBD1 aligns across 9 bases. Germline CDR1 is SEHNR and CDR2 is FQNEAQ (reference sequence). This CDR3 has 15 residues. The ends lost 3 bases at V and 3 bases at J; junction bases unmatched: 5. CDR3 in DNA: TGTGCCAGCAGCTTGTCGACAGGGGGTTACTATGGCTACACCTTC. Amino acids: CASSLSTGGYYGYTF.

The count of this clone is one. The chain couples TRBV11-3 to TRBJ2-7; D remains unclear. V gave up 1 base and J gave up 5 bases, with 9 bases separating them. The CDR3 has 13 amino acids. Germline V CDR1 and CDR2: SGHNT, YENEEA. CDR3: CASSLAGWNEQYF. Here the CDR3 DNA reads TGTGCCAGCAGCTTAGCTGGATGGAACGAGCAGTACTTC.

V is TRBV5-4 and J is TRBJ2-7; tentatively, D is TRBD2 (5 bases). V was trimmed by 2 bases and J by 2 bases, leaving 11 bases between them. Germline V gives CDR1 SGHNT, CDR2 YYREEE (reference sequence). There are 14 residues in the CDR3. The CDR3 DNA sequence: TGTGCCAGCAGCTTCGAGCAGGAGGCCTACGAGCAGTACTTC. Protein sequence: CASSFEQEAYEQYF.

The CDR3 DNA is TGTGCCAGCAGTCCACTCCCAACAGGGGGAAACACCGGGGAGCTGTTTTTT. Translating gives CASSPLPTGGNTGELFF. The rearrangement uses TRBV3-1 (or the pseudogene TRBV3-2) and TRBJ2-2; 8 bases align to TRBD1. This CDR3 has 17 residues. Trimming at V came to 6 bases and at J to 2 bases, leaving 11 bases not matched to a gene. Looked up from germline, CDR1 is LGHDT and CDR2 is YNNKEL (reference sequence).

This rearrangement joins TRBV25-1 to TRBJ1-4; 9 nucleotides match TRBD1. The CDR3 extends over 16 amino acids. The J segment lost 2 bases and the V segment lost 4 bases, leaving 5 bases of the junction unmatched. Per germline, CDR1 MGHDK and CDR2 SYGVNS. The CDR3: CASSGHGQGTNEKLFF. As DNA, the CDR3 is TGTGCCAGCAGTGGCCACGGACAGGGGACTAATGAAAAACTGTTTTTT.

The CDR3 reads CASSFPTGSTEAFF. CDR3 sequence (DNA): TGTGCCAGCAGCTTCCCGACAGGGAGCACTGAAGCTTTCTTT. V gene TRBV7-9 combines with J gene TRBJ1-1, with 7 bases lining up with TRBD1. The CDR3 spans 14 residues. Germline trimming cut 3 bases from V and 4 bases from J; bases unmatched to any gene: 5. From germline, CDR1 is SEHNR and CDR2 FQNEAQ (reference sequence).

The rearrangement joins TRBV9 to TRBJ1-2, with D perhaps matching TRBD1 (6 bases). Trimming shortened V by 4 bases and J by 6 bases, and 13 bases separated the two germline ends. The CDR3 covers 13 residues. Germline V gives CDR1 SGDLS, CDR2 YYNGEE. The CDR3 bases are TGTGCCAGCAGCATCGGGGGGCCGGATGGCTACACCTTC. It specifies CASSIGGPDGYTF.

The CDR3 sequence: CASSTARDGSTDTQYF. The CDR3 DNA sequence: TGTGCCAGCAGCACTGCCCGGGACGGAAGCACAGATACGCAGTATTTT. J is TRBJ2-3 and V is TRBV13; D may be TRBD1 or TRBD2 (5 bases each). V was shortened by 5 bases and J by 0 bases, with 15 bases between the two germline ends. This CDR3 region has 16 residues. Germline CDR1 PRHDT, CDR2 FYEKMQ (reference sequence).

This chain links TRBV7-2 with TRBJ2-7; D not resolved. Per germline, CDR1 SGHTA and CDR2 FQGNSA. The CDR3 totals 12 residues. Trimming removed 3 bases at V and 2 bases at J, with 5 bases between. In nucleotides, the CDR3 is TGTGCCAGCAGCTTGACAACCTACGAGCAGTACTTC. Translation: CASSLTTYEQYF.

The chain couples TRBV5-4 to TRBJ1-6; D might be TRBD1 (6 bases). V lost 4 bases and J 16 bases, leaving 24 bases between the germline ends. From germline, CDR1 is SGHNT and CDR2 YYREEE (reference sequence). CDR3 length: 15 amino acids. The CDR3 protein is CASSAQVTGSDELHF. The DNA of the CDR3 is TGTGCCAGCAGCGCGCAGGTCACAGGGTCTGATGAACTCCACTTT.

The genes are TRBV10-3 and TRBJ2-5; D is undetermined. The CDR3 sequence is 13 residues long. V was trimmed by 4 bases and J by 2 bases, leaving 8 bases between them. Germline CDR1 ENHRY, CDR2 SYGVKD. CDR3 nucleotide sequence: TGTGCCATCAGTGTAAAGCCACAAGAGACCCAGTACTTC. This encodes CAISVKPQETQYF.

This clone was seen once. The DNA of the CDR3 is TGTGCCAGCCATATAGGACCTGACACTGAAGCTTTCTTT. Translated: CASHIGPDTEAFF. The rearrangement links TRBV6-5 to TRBJ1-1, with unresolved D. Germline V gene data show CDR1 as MNHEY and CDR2 as SVGAGI. This CDR3 is built from 13 residues. V lost 8 bases, J lost 3 bases, and 13 bases lay in between.

The genes are TRBV2 and TRBJ1-2; 7 nucleotides match TRBD1. Germline assignment: CDR1 SNHLY and CDR2 FYNNEI. With 7 bases clipped from V and 6 bases from J, the junction kept 2 bases outside the gene matches. This CDR3 spans 11 amino acids. CDR3 region: CASTQGDGYTF. The DNA of the CDR3 is TGTGCCAGCACCCAGGGGGATGGCTACACCTTC.